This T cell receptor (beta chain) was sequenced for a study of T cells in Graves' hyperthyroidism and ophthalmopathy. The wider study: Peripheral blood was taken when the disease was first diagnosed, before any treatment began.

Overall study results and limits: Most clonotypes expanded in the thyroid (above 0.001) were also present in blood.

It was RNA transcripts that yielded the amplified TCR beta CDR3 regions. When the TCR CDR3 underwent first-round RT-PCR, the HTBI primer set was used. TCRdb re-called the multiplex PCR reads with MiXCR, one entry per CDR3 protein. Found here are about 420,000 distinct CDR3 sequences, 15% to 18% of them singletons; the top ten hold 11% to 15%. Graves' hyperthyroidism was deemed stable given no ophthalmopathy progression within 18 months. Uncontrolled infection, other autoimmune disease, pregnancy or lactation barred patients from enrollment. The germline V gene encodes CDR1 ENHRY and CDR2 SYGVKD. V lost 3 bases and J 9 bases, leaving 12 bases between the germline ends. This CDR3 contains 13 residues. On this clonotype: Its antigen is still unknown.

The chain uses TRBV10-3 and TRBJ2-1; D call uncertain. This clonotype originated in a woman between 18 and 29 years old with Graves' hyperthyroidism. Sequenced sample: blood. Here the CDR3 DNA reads TGTGCCATCAGTGAAGGGCCGGACGGTGAGCAGTTCTTC. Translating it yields CAISEGPDGEQFF.